The source of this TCR beta chain is a study of blood T cell repertoires in COVID-19 (dated by TCRdb to about 2020). For the wider study: The collaborator samples originated in the United States, Italy and Spain and spanned the acute and convalescent phases of COVID-19. The repertoires were released in a freely available public database intended as a resource for research on the immune response to SARS-CoV-2. The dataset comprised deeply sampled blood TCRbeta repertoires from subjects exposed to, actively infected with, or recovered from COVID-19. Where available, HLA class I and class II types were obtained from metadata supplied by the sample provider rather than from assay-based typing. The prospective study material was composed of cDNA or gDNA derived from T cells, B-cell-depleted T cells, or PBMCs. Samples came from the ongoing ImmuneRACE study (first 160 participants) plus 1,254 subjects from 6 global collaborators. Sample metadata almost always included a de-identified subject ID, COVID-19 status, age in years and sex. General study outcomes and caveats: Clinical and demographic metadata were provided uncurated, with the amount varying by source and participant.

The V and J ends are trimmed by 3 bases and 1 base, leaving 7 bases between them. Sequences LGHDT (CDR1) and YNNKEL (CDR2) are obtained from the germline V gene (reference sequence). Spanning cysteine to phenylalanine, the CDR3 consists of 14 amino acids. Of all the DNA, just the CDR3 is kept, 42 bases in frame from base 1. About this clone itself: Its binding antigen is unknown. The input lacks base qualities; no much larger clone sits a single base away.

TCRbeta CDR3 regions were amplified from genomic DNA using the immunoSEQ Assay, a bias-controlled multiplex PCR. Per the source publication's procedure: The number of nucleated cells in each sample was estimated by amplification of reference gene primers within the assay. To quantify the absolute abundance of each unique TCRbeta CDR3 rearrangement, sequence reads were collapsed and filtered. For each sample, productive Simpson clonality was calculated as the square root of Simpson's diversity index across productive rearrangements. TCRdb obtained this table from immuneACCESS and retained in-frame rearrangements with V and J assigned. These tables miss some clones; where compared with another copy, unresolved V genes account for less than half of the shortfall, and the remainder is unexplained. D and trimming come from the DNA, and the V and J calls and clone size come from that table. The table for this sample lists some 260,000 clones; 70% to 85% of them were counted only once. The biggest ten clones account for roughly 4% of the sample.

Collaborating institutions collected whole blood in K2EDTA tubes following their own protocols. For TCRbeta analysis, collaborators shipped samples as frozen whole blood, isolated PBMCs, or DNA extracted from either of those sample types. The chain uses TRBV3-1 (or the pseudogene TRBV3-2) and TRBJ1-5; confidence is insufficient to name the D gene. Sequencing input: peripheral blood. The TCR sequence derives from a woman in her thirties or forties with active or convalescent COVID-19. The CDR3 region has the sequence CASSQRESNQPQHF. The DNA sequence is as follows: TGTGCCAGCAGCCAGAGAGAGAGCAATCAGCCCCAGCATTTT.